These T cell receptor beta chains were read from a single sample in a study of siplizumab effects on memory and regulatory T cells. Sequencing used immunoSEQ multiplex PCR; TCRdb keeps in-frame clones, though not all of them. Of around 78,000 clones listed, about 89% are singletons. Sequenced material: CD8+ T cells sorted from blood. These receptors all stem from a human donor in good health. Both conserved end residues are part of each CDR3. Fields, in order: clone size, J gene, V gene, D gene, CDR3 DNA, CDR3 protein. The D gene is left open where the match is weak. Expanded clones are given a class, and other clones once, few, many or no size at all.

.	TRBJ1-1	TRBV27	.	TGTGCCAGCAGTTCTCCAGTCTGGACTGAAGCTTTCTTT	CASSSPVWTEAFF
.	TRBJ1-2	TRBV11-2	.	TGTGCCAGCAGTACGACAGGTTTAAACCTATTATATGGCTACACCTTC	CASSTTGLNLLYGYTF
medium-sized	TRBJ1-4	TRBV7-2	.	TGTGCCAGCAGCTACCCGTTAGGGCGTAATGAAAAACTGTTTTTT	CASSYPLGRNEKLFF
.	TRBJ2-2	TRBV25-1	.	TGTGCCAGCAGGGGGTGGACAGCGAACACCGGGGAGCTGTTTTTT	CASRGWTANTGELFF
.	TRBJ2-5	TRBV5-4	TRBD2	TGTGCCAGCAGCCCACTAGCGGGAGGAGGTGAGACCCAGTACTTC	CASSPLAGGGETQYF
.	TRBJ1-1	TRBV21-1	.	TGTGCCAGCACGGGGGTGAACACTGAAGCTTTCTTT	CASTGVNTEAFF
.	TRBJ2-7	TRBV25-1	.	TGTGCCAGCAGTGTTGACTACGAGCAGTACTTC	CASSVDYEQYF
.	TRBJ2-3	TRBV7-6	.	TGTGCCAGCAGCTATATTAGCACAGATACGCAGTATTTT	CASSYISTDTQYF
.	TRBJ2-7	TRBV19	.	TGTGCCAGTAGTATAGGGTGGGACGAGCAGTACTTC	CASSIGWDEQYF
.	TRBJ2-1	TRBV27	.	TGTGCCAGCAGTTTATCGACAAGGGGGGGCTACAATGAGCAGTTCTTC	CASSLSTRGGYNEQFF
.	TRBJ1-2	TRBV21-1	.	TGTGCCAGCAGCCACACTTCGGGGGGATGGGAAGGCTACACCTTC	CASSHTSGGWEGYTF
.	TRBJ2-1	TRBV2	.	TGTGCCAGCAGTGACGCAAGCTCCTACAATGAGCAGTTCTTC	CASSDASSYNEQFF